This T cell receptor (beta chain) appears in the sequencing data of a study of CD8+ T cells in alopecia areata. Extracted from the samples, RNA was reverse transcribed into cDNA to serve as the sequencing template. Some clones are missing from TCRdb's copy, which holds only in-frame ones; the method was immunoSEQ multiplex PCR. Here the sample spans around 110,000 clones, roughly 84% being singletons. Treatment: oral pan-JAK inhibitor, 5-10 mg twice daily. V was pared by 4 bases and J by 2 bases, with 16 bases between. Germline CDR1 and CDR2: SGHRS and YFSETQ. This CDR3 is 15 amino acids long. The rearrangement links TRBV5-1 to TRBJ2-7; tentatively, D is TRBD1 (7 bases). The sequence was collected from a human donor with alopecia areata. The sample in question was CD8+ T cells sorted from blood, obtained at week 24, from a patient treated with tofacitinib. CDR3 sequence (DNA): TGCGCCAGCAGCCCAAGGCGGGGACAGACCTACGAGCAGTACTTC. Its translation is CASSPRRGQTYEQYF.